This T cell receptor beta chain was documented in a study of human T cells and chemical hapten exposure. Study-wide results and caveats: PT1 expanded TCR counts and patch test score correlated positively.

This clonotype appeared a few times. As yet, its antigen is unknown. Sample time point: patch test 2, 6 weeks after DPC sensitization. Documented treatment: therapeutic diphenylcyclopropenone sensitization with weekly scalp DPC. In the authors' methods: TCR counts had a median of 95,638 per sample and spanned about 20,000 to 750,000. TCRdb passed the RACE reads through MiXCR, listing each CDR3 protein once. The V and J calls reflect TCRdb's pipeline rather than the authors' work. In the table there are 70,000 to 90,000 distinct CDR3 sequences, under 11% of which are singletons. Germline loops: CDR1 SEHNR, CDR2 FQNEAQ (reference sequence). The trim removed 6 bases at V and 8 bases at J, leaving 9 bases unmatched. The CDR3 length is 14 residues.

The sample consisted of whole blood, taken in connection with sensitization to the hapten diphenylcyclopropenone (DPC). This rearrangement joins TRBV7-9 to TRBJ1-2; 10 bases fit TRBD1. The sequence was obtained from a woman in her forties or fifties with alopecia areata. Some clones in this sample may be carry-over from other donors' samples. Written as DNA, the CDR3 is TGTGCCAGCAGGACCGGGACAGGGGATGAGGGCTACACCTTC. The encoded protein is CASRTGTGDEGYTF.